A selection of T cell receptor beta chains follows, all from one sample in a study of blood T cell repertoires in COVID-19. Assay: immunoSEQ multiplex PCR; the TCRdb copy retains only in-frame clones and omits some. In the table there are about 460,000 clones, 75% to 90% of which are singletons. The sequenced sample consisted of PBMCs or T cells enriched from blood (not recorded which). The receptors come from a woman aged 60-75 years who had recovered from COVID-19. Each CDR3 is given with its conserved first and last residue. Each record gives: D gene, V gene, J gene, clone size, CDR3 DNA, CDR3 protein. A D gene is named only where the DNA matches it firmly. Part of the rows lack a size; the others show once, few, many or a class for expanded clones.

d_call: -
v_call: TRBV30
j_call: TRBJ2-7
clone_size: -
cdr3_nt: TGTGCCTGGAGAGGGGGTTACGAGCAGTACTTC
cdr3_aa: CAWRGGYEQYF

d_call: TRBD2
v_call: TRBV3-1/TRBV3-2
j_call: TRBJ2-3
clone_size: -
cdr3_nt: TGTGCCAGCAGCCGCTCTAGCGGGGTATTCTTGGATACGCAGTATTTT
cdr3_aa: CASSRSSGVFLDTQYF

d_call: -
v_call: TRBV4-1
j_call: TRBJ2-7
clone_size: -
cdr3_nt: TGCGCCAGCAGAATCACGACAGGAGGCTACGAGCAGTACTTC
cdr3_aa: CASRITTGGYEQYF

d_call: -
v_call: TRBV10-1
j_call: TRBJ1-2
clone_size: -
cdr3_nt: TGCGCCAGCTCGGGTCGTGGCTACACCTTC
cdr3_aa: CASSGRGYTF

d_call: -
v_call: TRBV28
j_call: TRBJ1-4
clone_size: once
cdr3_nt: TGTGCCAGTTCAGGAGGGCTGGGAGAAAAACTGTTTTTT
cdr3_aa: CASSGGLGEKLFF

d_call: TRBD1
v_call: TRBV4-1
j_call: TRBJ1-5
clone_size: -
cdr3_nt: TGCGCCAGCAGCGGACAGGGGAATCAGCCCCAGCATTTT
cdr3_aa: CASSGQGNQPQHF

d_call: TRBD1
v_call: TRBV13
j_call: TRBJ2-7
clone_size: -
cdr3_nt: TGTGCCAGCAGCTCCTCCGGGACAGGAGGCTACGAGCAGTACTTC
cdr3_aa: CASSSSGTGGYEQYF

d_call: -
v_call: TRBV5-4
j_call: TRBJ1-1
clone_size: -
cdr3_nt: TGTGCCAGCAGCTTGGGGGCAGGGTCGAAGGTTAACACTGAAGCTTTCTTT
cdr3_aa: CASSLGAGSKVNTEAFF

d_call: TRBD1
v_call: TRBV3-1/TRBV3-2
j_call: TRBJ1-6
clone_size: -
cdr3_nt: TGTGCCAGCAATCAGGGGGCGAATTCACCCCTCCACTTT
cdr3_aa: CASNQGANSPLHF

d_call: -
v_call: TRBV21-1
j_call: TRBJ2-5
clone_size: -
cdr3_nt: TGTGCCAGCCGATTAGAGGTGGCAGGGCGAAGGGAGACCCAGTACTTC
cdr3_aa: CASRLEVAGRRETQYF

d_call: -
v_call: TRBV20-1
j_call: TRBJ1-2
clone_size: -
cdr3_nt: TGCAGTGCTAGAAGGGGAGGGGGCTACACCTTC
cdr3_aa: CSARRGGGYTF

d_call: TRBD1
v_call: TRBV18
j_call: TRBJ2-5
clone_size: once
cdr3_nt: TGTGCCAGCTCACCACGATTGGGACAGGGTCAAGAGACCCAGTACTTC
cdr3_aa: CASSPRLGQGQETQYF

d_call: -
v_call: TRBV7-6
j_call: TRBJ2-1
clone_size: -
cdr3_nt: TGTGCCAGCAGCTTAGCGGATCAGGGCTTGAGGAATGAGCAGTTCTTC
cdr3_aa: CASSLADQGLRNEQFF

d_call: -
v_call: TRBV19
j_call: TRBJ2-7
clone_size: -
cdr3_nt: TGTGCCAGTAGTATGGGGGGATTAGGGTACGAGCAGTACTTC
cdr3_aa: CASSMGGLGYEQYF

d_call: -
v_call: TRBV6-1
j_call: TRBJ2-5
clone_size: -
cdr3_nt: TGTGCCAGCAGTGAAACCGAGGGTGCCCAAGAGACCCAGTACTTC
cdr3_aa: CASSETEGAQETQYF

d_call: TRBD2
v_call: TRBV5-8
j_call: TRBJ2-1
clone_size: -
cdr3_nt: TGTGCCAGCAGCAAGGGACTAGCGGGGGGGCAAGGGGATGAGCAGTTCTTC
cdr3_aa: CASSKGLAGGQGDEQFF

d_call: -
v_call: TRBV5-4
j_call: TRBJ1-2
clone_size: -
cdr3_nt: TGTGCCAGCAGCTTGGAATCCGGGAACTATGGCTACACCTTC
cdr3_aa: CASSLESGNYGYTF

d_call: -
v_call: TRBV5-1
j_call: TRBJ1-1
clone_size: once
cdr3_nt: TGCGCCAGCAGCTTGGGCTTTTCCGGGGGATTGGGTGAAGCTTTCTTT
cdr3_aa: CASSLGFSGGLGEAFF

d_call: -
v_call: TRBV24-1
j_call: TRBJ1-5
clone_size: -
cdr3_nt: TGTGCCACCAGTGTTGCTAACAGCAATCAGCCCCAGCATTTT
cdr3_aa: CATSVANSNQPQHF

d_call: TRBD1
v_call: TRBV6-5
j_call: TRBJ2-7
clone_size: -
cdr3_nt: TGTGCCAGCAGTTCCCGGGACAGGGGCCACGAGCAGTACTTC
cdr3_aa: CASSSRDRGHEQYF

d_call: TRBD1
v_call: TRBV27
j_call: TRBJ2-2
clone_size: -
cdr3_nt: TGTGCCAGCAGTTCCGGACAGGGGGCCGGGGAGCTGTTTTTT
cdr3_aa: CASSSGQGAGELFF

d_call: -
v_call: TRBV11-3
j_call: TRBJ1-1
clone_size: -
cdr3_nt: TGTGCCAGCAGCGTGCGTGCGGGGTGGGCTGAAGCTTTCTTT
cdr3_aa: CASSVRAGWAEAFF

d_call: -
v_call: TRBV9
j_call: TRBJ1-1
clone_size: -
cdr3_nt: TGTGCCAGCAGTCCCCTCGCGGGGGGTGCGAACACTGAAGCTTTCTTT
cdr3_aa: CASSPLAGGANTEAFF

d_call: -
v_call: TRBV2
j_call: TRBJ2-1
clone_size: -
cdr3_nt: TGTGCCAGCGGAGAGGGAGAGCAGTTCTTC
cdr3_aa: CASGEGEQFF

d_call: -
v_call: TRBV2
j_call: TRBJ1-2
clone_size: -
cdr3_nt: TGTGCCAGCACCCTGGGACAAAAGGGAAACTATGGCTACACCTTC
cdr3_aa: CASTLGQKGNYGYTF

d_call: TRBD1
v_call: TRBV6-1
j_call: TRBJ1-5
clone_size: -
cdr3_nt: TGTGCCAGCAGTGAAATGGGACAGGGTCGTCAGCCCCAGCATTTT
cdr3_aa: CASSEMGQGRQPQHF

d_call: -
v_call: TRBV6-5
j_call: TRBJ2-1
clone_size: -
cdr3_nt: TGTGCCAGCAGGATAACTAGGTCCCCCGACCGGGAGCAGTTCTTC
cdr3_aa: CASRITRSPDREQFF

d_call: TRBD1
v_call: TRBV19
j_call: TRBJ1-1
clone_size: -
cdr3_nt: TGTGCCAGTAGTCCTCGGACAGGGAACACTGAAGCTTTCTTT
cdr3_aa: CASSPRTGNTEAFF